A selection of T cell receptor beta chains follows, all from one sample in a study of blood T cell repertoires in COVID-19. This table comes from immunoSEQ multiplex PCR, and its TCRdb copy is limited to in-frame clones, with some not included. The sample has more than 200,000 clones; about 80% are singletons. The sequenced material came from PBMCs or T cells enriched from blood (not recorded which). The receptors shown here come from a man between 60 and 70 years old who had recovered from COVID-19. The CDR3 runs from the conserved cysteine through the conserved F or W. D genes are given only for firm matches. Size is stated for part of the rows, as once, few or many counts, or as a class when the clone is expanded.

abundance,d_gene,v_gene,j_gene,CDR3aa,CDR3nt
once,-,TRBV10-1,TRBJ2-2,CASSLTGSGELFF,TGCGCCAGCAGTTTAACAGGCTCCGGGGAGCTGTTTTTT
-,TRBD2,TRBV6-1,TRBJ2-2,CASSAGGGGANTGELFF,TGTGCCAGCAGTGCGGGTGGGGGGGGAGCGAACACCGGGGAGCTGTTTTTT
-,-,TRBV27,TRBJ1-5,CASSLRGRYSNQPQHF,TGTGCCAGCAGTTTACGCGGCAGATATAGCAATCAGCCCCAGCATTTT
-,-,TRBV19,TRBJ2-2,CASSIIHGELFF,TGTGCCAGTAGTATAATACACGGGGAGCTGTTTTTT
-,TRBD1,TRBV3-1/TRBV3-2,TRBJ1-1,CASRSSGTGGTEAFF,TGTGCCAGCAGATCCTCCGGGACAGGGGGGACTGAAGCTTTCTTT
-,-,TRBV11-1,TRBJ2-2,CASSLGHGVGELFF,TGTGCCAGCAGCTTAGGACACGGCGTCGGGGAGCTGTTTTTT
-,-,TRBV7-2,TRBJ1-1,CASSLWAGGNTEAFF,TGTGCCAGCAGCTTATGGGCGGGAGGGAACACTGAAGCTTTCTTT
-,-,TRBV4-1,TRBJ1-1,CASSLEVNTEAFF,TGCGCCAGCAGCCTGGAGGTGAACACTGAAGCTTTCTTT
-,TRBD1,TRBV11-3,TRBJ2-3,CASSLKLGTGRTDTQYF,TGTGCCAGCAGCTTAAAGTTGGGGACAGGGAGGACAGATACGCAGTATTTT
-,-,TRBV3-1/TRBV3-2,TRBJ1-4,CASSQVDRSEKLFF,TGTGCCAGCAGCCAAGTCGACAGGAGCGAAAAACTGTTTTTT
many,TRBD2,TRBV3-1/TRBV3-2,TRBJ2-7,CASRALAGGRYEQYF,TGTGCCAGCAGAGCTCTAGCGGGGGGGCGGTACGAGCAGTACTTC
-,TRBD1,TRBV2,TRBJ2-2,CASSAGQGSTGELFF,TGTGCCAGCAGTGCGGGACAGGGAAGCACCGGGGAGCTGTTTTTT
-,TRBD1,TRBV28,TRBJ1-1,CASSSGGTGGTEAFF,TGTGCCAGCAGCTCAGGGGGGACAGGAGGGACTGAAGCTTTCTTT
-,TRBD2,TRBV19,TRBJ2-2,CASTGEGGYTGELFF,TGTGCCAGTACCGGGGAGGGTGGATACACCGGGGAGCTGTTTTTT
few,-,TRBV5-6,TRBJ1-5,CASSKVGRKDSNQPQHF,TGTGCCAGCAGCAAAGTGGGCAGAAAAGATAGCAATCAGCCCCAGCATTTT
-,-,TRBV7-2,TRBJ1-2,CASSLESGGGYTF,TGTGCCAGCAGCTTAGAGTCAGGAGGAGGCTACACCTTC
-,TRBD1,TRBV18,TRBJ1-4,CASSPGTGGRGEKLFF,TGTGCCAGCTCACCGGGGACAGGGGGGCGCGGTGAAAAACTGTTTTTT
-,-,TRBV7-9,TRBJ1-4,CASSFGGKEKLFF,TGTGCCAGCAGCTTCGGCGGGAAAGAAAAACTGTTTTTT
-,TRBD1,TRBV7-9,TRBJ2-3,CASSLGQVTDTQYF,TGTGCCAGCAGTTTGGGACAGGTCACAGATACGCAGTATTTT
-,-,TRBV2,TRBJ2-7,CASRPNRDPYEQYF,TGTGCCAGCAGGCCGAACAGGGACCCCTACGAGCAGTACTTC
-,-,TRBV4-1,TRBJ1-3,CASSQDRGAGNTIYF,TGCGCCAGCAGCCAAGATCGGGGAGCTGGAAACACCATATATTTT
-,-,TRBV19,TRBJ1-1,CASSPRGHTEAFF,TGTGCCAGTAGTCCCCGTGGGCACACTGAAGCTTTCTTT
-,-,TRBV3-1/TRBV3-2,TRBJ1-2,CASSQEARVGYTF,TGTGCCAGCAGCCAAGAGGCACGGGTTGGCTACACCTTC
-,TRBD1,TRBV5-1,TRBJ2-1,CASSSPGQERGEQFF,TGCGCCAGCAGCTCGCCGGGACAGGAACGAGGGGAGCAGTTCTTC
-,TRBD1,TRBV3-1/TRBV3-2,TRBJ1-1,CASSKGQIMNTEAFF,TGTGCCAGCAGCAAGGGACAGATCATGAACACTGAAGCTTTCTTT
-,-,TRBV21-1,TRBJ1-1,CASSNYFAEGDRGCTEAFF,TGTGCCAGCAGCAACTATTTCGCCGAGGGGGACAGGGGATGTACTGAAGCTTTCTTT
-,-,TRBV18,TRBJ1-6,CASSPLGGGDNSPLHF,TGTGCCAGCTCACCCCTGGGGGGGGGAGATAATTCACCCCTCCACTTT
few,TRBD1,TRBV19,TRBJ1-2,CASSKTGGSSLGYGYTF,TGTGCCAGTAGCAAGACAGGGGGCAGCTCGTTAGGCTATGGCTACACCTTC
-,-,TRBV6-5,TRBJ2-7,CASSYKAGPRYEQYF,TGTGCCAGCAGTTACAAGGCAGGGCCTAGGTACGAGCAGTACTTC
-,-,TRBV12-5,TRBJ2-7,CASGWQTDEQYF,TGTGCTAGTGGTTGGCAGACTGACGAGCAGTACTTC
-,-,TRBV6-5,TRBJ2-7,CASSYRGEQYF,TGTGCCAGCAGTTACCGAGGGGAGCAGTACTTC
-,-,TRBV6-5,TRBJ1-1,CASSYSYHGNTEAFF,TGTGCCAGCAGTTACTCCTACCACGGGAACACTGAAGCTTTCTTT
-,TRBD1,TRBV24-1,TRBJ1-5,CATSDSGQGLDQPQHF,TGTGCCACCAGTGATTCGGGACAGGGGTTGGATCAGCCCCAGCATTTT
once,-,TRBV30,TRBJ2-7,CAWGRGEDLKQYF,TGTGCCTGGGGTAGAGGGGAGGACCTGAAGCAGTACTTC
-,TRBD1,TRBV4-3,TRBJ2-7,CASSQERRTGGDGQYF,TGCGCCAGCAGCCAAGAAAGACGGACAGGGGGCGACGGGCAGTACTTC
-,-,TRBV6-5,TRBJ2-2,CASSYTSGVVTGELFF,TGTGCCAGCAGTTACACCTCCGGGGTCGTTACCGGGGAGCTGTTTTTT
-,-,TRBV18,TRBJ1-3,CASSPPRFNTIYF,TGTGCCAGCTCACCACCGAGGTTTAACACCATATATTTT
-,TRBD2,TRBV27,TRBJ2-3,CASSFRRGGTDTQYF,TGTGCCAGCAGTTTCAGGCGGGGGGGCACAGATACGCAGTATTTT
once,TRBD1,TRBV29-1,TRBJ2-5,CSVVRQGVLGYQETQYF,TGCAGCGTTGTCCGACAGGGCGTATTAGGGTACCAAGAGACCCAGTACTTC
-,-,TRBV29-1,TRBJ1-5,CSVRLGASNQPQHF,TGCAGCGTCCGGTTGGGGGCATCAAATCAGCCCCAGCATTTT
-,TRBD1,TRBV27,TRBJ1-4,CASSSGQWKTNEKLFF,TGTGCCAGCAGTTCGGGACAGTGGAAAACGAATGAAAAACTGTTTTTT
once,-,TRBV5-1,TRBJ1-3,CASSLAGTAGNTIYF,TGCGCCAGCAGCTTGGCCGGGACTGCTGGAAACACCATATATTTT
-,TRBD1,TRBV6-5,TRBJ1-4,CASSSGQDNEKLFF,TGTGCCAGCAGTTCGGGACAGGATAATGAAAAACTGTTTTTT